The TCR beta chain described here comes from a study of T cell repertoires in cytomegalovirus infection. TCRdb independently ran MiXCR on the reads; one entry per CDR3 protein. The sample lists a few hundred thousand distinct CDR3 sequences; about a sixth were seen once. This clonotype has a count of ten or more. The V and J ends lost 5 bases and 2 bases, in that order; junction bases with no gene match: 3. Germline V gives CDR1 SGHVS, CDR2 FNYEAQ. The CDR3 consists of 13 residues. The clonotype was recovered from a human donor in good health (CMV status not recorded). Some clones in this sample may be carry-over from other donors' samples. Sequencing was done on a sample of CD8+ T cells from PBMCs. The V and J genes are TRBV7-6 and TRBJ2-7; 7 bases line up with TRBD2. CDR3 sequence: CASSRDYTYEQYF. The CDR3 nucleotides are TGTGCCAGCAGCCGGGACTACACCTACGAGCAGTACTTC.